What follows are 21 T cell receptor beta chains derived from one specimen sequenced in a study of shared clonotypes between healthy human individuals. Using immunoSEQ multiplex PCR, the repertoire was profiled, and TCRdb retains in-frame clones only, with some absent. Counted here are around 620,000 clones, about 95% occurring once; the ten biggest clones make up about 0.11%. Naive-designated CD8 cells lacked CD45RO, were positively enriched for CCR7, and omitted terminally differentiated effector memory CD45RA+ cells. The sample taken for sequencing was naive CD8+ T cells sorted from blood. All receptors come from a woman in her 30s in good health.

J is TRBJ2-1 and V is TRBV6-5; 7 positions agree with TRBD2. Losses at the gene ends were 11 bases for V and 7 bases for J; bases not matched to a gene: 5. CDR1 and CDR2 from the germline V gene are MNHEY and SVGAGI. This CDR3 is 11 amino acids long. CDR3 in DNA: TGTGCCGTAGTAGCGGGTAATGAGCAGTTCTTC. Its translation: CAVVAGNEQFF.

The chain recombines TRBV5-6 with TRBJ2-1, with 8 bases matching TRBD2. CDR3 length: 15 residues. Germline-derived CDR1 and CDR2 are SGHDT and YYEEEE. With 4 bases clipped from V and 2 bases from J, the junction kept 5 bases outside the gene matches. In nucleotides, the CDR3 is TGTGCCAGCAGCGTAAGCGGGAGAGCCTACAATGAGCAGTTCTTC. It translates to CASSVSGRAYNEQFF.

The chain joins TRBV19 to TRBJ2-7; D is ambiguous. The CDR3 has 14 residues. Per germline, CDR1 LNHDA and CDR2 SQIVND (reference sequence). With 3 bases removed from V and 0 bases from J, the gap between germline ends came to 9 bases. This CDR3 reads CASSILGSSYEQYF. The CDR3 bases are TGTGCCAGTAGTATCCTAGGTTCCTCCTACGAGCAGTACTTC.

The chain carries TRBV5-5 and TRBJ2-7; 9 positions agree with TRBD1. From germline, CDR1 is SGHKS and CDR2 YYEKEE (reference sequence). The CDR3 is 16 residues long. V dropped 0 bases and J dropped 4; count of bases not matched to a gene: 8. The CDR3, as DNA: TGTGCCAGCAGCTTGGCCCCCGGGACAGGGAGATACGAGCAGTACTTC. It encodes CASSLAPGTGRYEQYF.

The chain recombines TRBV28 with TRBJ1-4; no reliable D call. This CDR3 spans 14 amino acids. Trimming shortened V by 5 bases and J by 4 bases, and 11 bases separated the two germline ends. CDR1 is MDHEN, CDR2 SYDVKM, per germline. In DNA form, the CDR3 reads TGTGCCAGCAGTCTAGACGGCGGTAATGAAAAACTGTTTTTT. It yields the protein CASSLDGGNEKLFF.

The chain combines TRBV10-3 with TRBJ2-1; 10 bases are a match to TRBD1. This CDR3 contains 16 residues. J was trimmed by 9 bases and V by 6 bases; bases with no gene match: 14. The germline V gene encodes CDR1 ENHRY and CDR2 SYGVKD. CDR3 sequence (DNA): TGTGCCATCAGCTACCCCGGGACAGGGGAAAGAGGTGAGCAGTTCTTC. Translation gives CAISYPGTGERGEQFF.

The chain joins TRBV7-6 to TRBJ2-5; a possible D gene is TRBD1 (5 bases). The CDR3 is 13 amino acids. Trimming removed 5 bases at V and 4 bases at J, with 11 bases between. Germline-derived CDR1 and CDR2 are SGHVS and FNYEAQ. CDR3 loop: CASSPPQGETQYF. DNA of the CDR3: TGTGCCAGCAGCCCACCCCAGGGAGAGACCCAGTACTTC.

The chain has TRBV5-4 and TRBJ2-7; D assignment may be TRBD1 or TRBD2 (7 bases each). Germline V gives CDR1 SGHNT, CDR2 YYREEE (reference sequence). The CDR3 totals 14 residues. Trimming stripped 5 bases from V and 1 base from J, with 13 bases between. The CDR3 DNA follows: TGTGCCAGCAGAGTTCAGGGGGGGTCCTACGAGCAGTACTTC. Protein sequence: CASRVQGGSYEQYF.

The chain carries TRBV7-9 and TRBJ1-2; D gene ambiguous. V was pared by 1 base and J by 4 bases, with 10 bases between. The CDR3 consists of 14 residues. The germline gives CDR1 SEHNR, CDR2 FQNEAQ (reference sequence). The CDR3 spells CASSLGKNAYGYTF. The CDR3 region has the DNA TGTGCCAGCAGCTTAGGCAAAAACGCCTATGGCTACACCTTC.

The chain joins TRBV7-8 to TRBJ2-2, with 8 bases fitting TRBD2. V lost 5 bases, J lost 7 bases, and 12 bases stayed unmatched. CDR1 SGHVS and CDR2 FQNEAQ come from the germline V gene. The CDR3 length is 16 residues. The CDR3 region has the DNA TGTGCCAGCAGCCTAGGGGGGACTAGACTAATCGGGGAGCTGTTTTTT. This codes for CASSLGGTRLIGELFF. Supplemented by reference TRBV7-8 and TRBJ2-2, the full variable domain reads GAGVSQSPRYKVAKRGQDVALRCDPISGHVSLFWYQQALGQGPEFLTYFQNEAQLDKSGLPSDRFFAERPEGSVSTLKIQRTQQEDSAVYLCASSLGGTRLIGELFFGEGSRLTVL.

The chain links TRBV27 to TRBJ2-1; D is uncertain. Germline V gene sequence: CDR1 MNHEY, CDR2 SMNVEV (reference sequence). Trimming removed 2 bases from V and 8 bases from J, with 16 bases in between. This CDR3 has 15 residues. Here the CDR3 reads CASSLLPGGLDEQFF. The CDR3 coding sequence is TGTGCCAGCAGTTTACTGCCGGGTGGCCTCGATGAGCAGTTCTTC.

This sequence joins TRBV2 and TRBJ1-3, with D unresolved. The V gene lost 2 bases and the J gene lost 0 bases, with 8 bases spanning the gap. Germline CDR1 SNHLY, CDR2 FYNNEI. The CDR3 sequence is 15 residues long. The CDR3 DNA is TGTGCCAGCAGTGAATGGGGAGGCTCTGGAAACACCATATATTTT. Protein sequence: CASSEWGGSGNTIYF.

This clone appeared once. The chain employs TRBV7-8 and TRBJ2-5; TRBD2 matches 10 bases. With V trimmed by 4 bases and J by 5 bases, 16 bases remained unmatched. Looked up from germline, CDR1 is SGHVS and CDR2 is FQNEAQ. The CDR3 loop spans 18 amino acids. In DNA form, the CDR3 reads TGTGCCAGCAGCTCGAGGACCCTCATAGCGGGAGGTTGGGAGACCCAGTACTTC. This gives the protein CASSSRTLIAGGWETQYF. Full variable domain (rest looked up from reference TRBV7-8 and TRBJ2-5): GAGVSQSPRYKVAKRGQDVALRCDPISGHVSLFWYQQALGQGPEFLTYFQNEAQLDKSGLPSDRFFAERPEGSVSTLKIQRTQQEDSAVYLCASSSRTLIAGGWETQYFGPGTRLLVL.

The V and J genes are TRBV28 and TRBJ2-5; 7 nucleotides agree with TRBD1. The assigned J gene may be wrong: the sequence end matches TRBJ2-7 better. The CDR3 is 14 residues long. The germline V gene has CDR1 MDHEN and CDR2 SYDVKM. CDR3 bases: TGTGCCAGCAGGGCCTGGACAGGCGGCTACGAGCAGTACTTC. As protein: CASRAWTGGYEQYF.

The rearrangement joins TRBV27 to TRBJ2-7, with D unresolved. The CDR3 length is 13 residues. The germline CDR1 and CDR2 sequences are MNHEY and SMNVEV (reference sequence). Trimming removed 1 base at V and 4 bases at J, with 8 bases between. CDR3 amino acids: CASSLYTGYEQYF. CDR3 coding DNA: TGTGCCAGCAGTTTATATACGGGTTACGAGCAGTACTTC.

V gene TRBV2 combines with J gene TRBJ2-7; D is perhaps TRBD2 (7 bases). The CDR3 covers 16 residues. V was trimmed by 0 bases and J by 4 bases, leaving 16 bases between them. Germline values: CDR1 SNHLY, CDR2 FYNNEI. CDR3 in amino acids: CASSEAQRDKGYEQYF. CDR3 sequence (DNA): TGTGCCAGCAGTGAAGCTCAGCGGGACAAGGGGTACGAGCAGTACTTC.

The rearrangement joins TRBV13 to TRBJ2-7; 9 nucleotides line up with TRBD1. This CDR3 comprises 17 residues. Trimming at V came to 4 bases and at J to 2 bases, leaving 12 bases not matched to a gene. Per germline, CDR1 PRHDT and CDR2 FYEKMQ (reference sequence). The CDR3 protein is CASSSIQGAKLTYEQYF. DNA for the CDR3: TGTGCCAGCAGCTCGATACAGGGGGCCAAACTAACCTACGAGCAGTACTTC. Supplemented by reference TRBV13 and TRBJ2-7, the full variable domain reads AAGVIQSPRHLIKEKRETATLKCYPIPRHDTVYWYQQGPGQDPQFLISFYEKMQSDKGSIPDRFSAQQFSDYHSELNMSSLELGDSALYFCASSSIQGAKLTYEQYFGPGTRLTVT.

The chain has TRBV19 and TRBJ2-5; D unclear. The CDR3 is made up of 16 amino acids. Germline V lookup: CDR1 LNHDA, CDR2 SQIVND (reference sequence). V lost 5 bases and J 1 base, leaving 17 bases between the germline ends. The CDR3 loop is CASSRVSEWGQETQYF. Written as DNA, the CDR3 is TGTGCCAGTAGTCGTGTAAGCGAGTGGGGCCAAGAGACCCAGTACTTC.

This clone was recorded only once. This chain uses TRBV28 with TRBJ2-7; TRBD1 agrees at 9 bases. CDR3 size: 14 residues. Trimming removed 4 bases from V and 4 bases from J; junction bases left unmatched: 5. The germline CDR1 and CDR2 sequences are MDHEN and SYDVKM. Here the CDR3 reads CASSSMDRGYEQYF. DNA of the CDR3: TGTGCCAGCAGTTCTATGGACAGGGGATACGAGCAGTACTTC.

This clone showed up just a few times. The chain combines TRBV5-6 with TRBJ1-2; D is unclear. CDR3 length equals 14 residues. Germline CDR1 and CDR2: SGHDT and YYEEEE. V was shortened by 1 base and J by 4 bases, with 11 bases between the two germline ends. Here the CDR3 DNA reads TGTGCCAGCAGCTTGCAGTGGGGTTTCTATGGCTACACCTTC. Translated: CASSLQWGFYGYTF.

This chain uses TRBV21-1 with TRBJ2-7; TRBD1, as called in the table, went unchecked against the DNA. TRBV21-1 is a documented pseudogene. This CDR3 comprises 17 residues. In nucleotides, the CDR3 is TGTGCCAGCAGCAAATATTGGGACAGGGGGCTTTCCTACGAGCAGTACTTC. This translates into CASSKYWDRGLSYEQYF.